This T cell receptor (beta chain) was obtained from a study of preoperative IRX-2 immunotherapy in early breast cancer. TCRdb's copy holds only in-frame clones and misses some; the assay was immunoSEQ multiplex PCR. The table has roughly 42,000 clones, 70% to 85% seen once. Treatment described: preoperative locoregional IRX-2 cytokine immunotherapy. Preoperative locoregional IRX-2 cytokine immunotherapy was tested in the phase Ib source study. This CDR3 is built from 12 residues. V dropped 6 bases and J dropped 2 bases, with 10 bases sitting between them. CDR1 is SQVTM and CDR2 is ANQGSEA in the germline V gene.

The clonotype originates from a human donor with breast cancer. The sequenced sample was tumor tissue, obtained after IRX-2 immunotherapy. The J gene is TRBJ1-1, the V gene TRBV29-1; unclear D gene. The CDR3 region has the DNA TGCAGCGTCGAGCACCCAAACACTGAAGCTTTCTTT. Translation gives CSVEHPNTEAFF. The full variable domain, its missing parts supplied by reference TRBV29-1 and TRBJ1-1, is SAVISQKPSRDICQRGTSLTIQCQVDSQVTMMFWYRQQPGQSLTLIATANQGSEATYESGFVIDKFPISRPNLTFSTLTVSNMSPEDSSIYLCSVEHPNTEAFFGQGTRLTVV.